Given below is one TCR beta chain in context. This clonotype was observed at least ten times. Its antigen is unknown. Qualities for individual bases were not recorded, and no much larger clone is one base off. The treatment or condition label here, explained by the study, means: allogeneic hematopoietic cell transplantation with graft depleted of TCRalphabeta T cells and CD19 B cells. The children who served as transplant recipients had been given grafts of TCRalphabeta/CD19-depleted allogeneic hematopoietic cells. The data derive from a study of T-cell reconstitution after alpha-beta-depleted transplantation in children (dated by TCRdb to the mid-2010s). Turning to the overall study: The study quantitatively tracked T-cell immune reconstitution after TCRalphabeta/CD19-depleted allogeneic hematopoietic cell transplantation in children using TCR repertoire profiling.

Study-wide conclusions, independent of this receptor: Over the following months the frequencies of hyperexpanded clones went down, and after one year T-cell counts and TCRbeta diversity were mostly credited to newly produced T cells. In some patients, high TCRbeta diversity at day 60 was attributed to recipient T cells and intrathymic progenitors that had survived conditioning. Apparently early alphabetaT-cell count recovery about two months after transplant reportedly relied on only several hundred rapidly expanded clones derived from non-depleted graft cells.

The receptor library was made with PCR. This sample was sequenced with an Illumina HiSeq 2500. Molecular barcoding was employed in the preparation of TCR libraries, with unique molecular identifiers being used to normalize TCRbeta repertoire quantification. TCRdb trimmed public reads at Q25 via fastp, called clones via MiXCR and kept in-frame beta chains. Duplicate CDR3 protein sequences are folded into a single record with the most common DNA and genes. Present in this sample are 29,000 or so distinct CDR3 sequences, roughly 6% of which were seen just once. The biggest ten clones account for about 7.3% of the sample. The clonotype originates from a male patient between 5 and 17 years old who had a stem cell transplant for acute myeloid leukemia, so the T cells may come from the graft donor. The sample in question was PBMCs, mostly from graft donor cells, obtained 180 days after TCRalphabeta/CD19-depleted stem cell transplant.

The CDR3 corresponds to CATSDGPTSSGISEQYF. The sequenced DNA is TGTGCCACCAGTGATGGACCGACTAGCAGCGGGATCTCCGAGCAGTACTTC. The sequence joins TRBV24-1 to TRBJ2-7; 7 middle bases align to TRBD2. V lost 3 bases and J lost 6 bases, and the count of bases not matched to a germline gene is 16. In the germline V gene, CDR1 corresponds to KGHDR and CDR2 to SFDVKD. The CDR3, from cysteine to phenylalanine, totals 17 residues. Left in the record is the CDR3 DNA by itself, 51 bases read in frame from the first base.